One TCR beta chain is described in this entry. Its specificity is not known. The study left out patients who had uncontrolled infection, other autoimmune disease, pregnancy or lactation. This specimen comes from a study of T cells in Graves' hyperthyroidism and ophthalmopathy. Study-level results: Most clonotypes expanded in the thyroid (above 0.001) were also present in blood. In simple terms, a model built on 13 V-J features told ophthalmopathy apart from stable hyperthyroidism. Ophthalmopathy was identified by the model a median approximately 6.4 months ahead of onset.

Germline lookup yields CDR1 SGHDN and CDR2 FVKESK. The V gene lost 5 bases and the J gene lost 0 bases, with 8 bases spanning the gap. The CDR3 covers 15 residues. TCR beta CDR3 regions were amplified from RNA transcripts. When the TCR CDR3 underwent first-round RT-PCR, the HTBI primer set was used. One entry per CDR3 protein, called by TCRdb with MiXCR from the multiplex PCR reads. Among about 500,000 distinct CDR3 sequences, 46% were seen once, and the ten largest hold 44%. Sequencing input: peripheral blood or thyroid tissue (not recorded which). The V call is TRBV14, the J call TRBJ1-6; unclear D gene. The receptor was derived from an adult woman with Graves' disease, either hyperthyroidism or ophthalmopathy (not recorded which). The CDR3 sequence: CASSTITSYNSPLHF. As DNA, the CDR3 is TGTGCCAGCAGCACGATTACCTCCTATAATTCACCCCTCCACTTT.